The 4 T cell receptor beta chains given below trace back to one sample, sequenced in a study of PD-L1 blockade in urothelial cancer. Time point described: pretreatment peripheral blood. Profiling relied on immunoSEQ multiplex PCR, and the TCRdb table lists in-frame clones only, not all of them. The sample comprises fewer than 95,000 clones, about four fifths of which are singletons, and around 2.1% rests with the top ten. The specimen was PBMCs, collected around atezolizumab (anti-PD-L1) treatment. The receptors derive from a man aged 60 to 69 with urothelial cancer.

About this clone: Other DNA sequences of this sample code for an identical CDR3. The J gene is TRBJ1-3, the V gene TRBV19; D may be TRBD1 (6 bases). The CDR3 consists of 15 residues. From germline, CDR1 is LNHDA and CDR2 SQIVND (reference sequence). Deletions cut 0 bases from V and 2 bases from J, with 8 bases between. CDR3 nucleotide sequence: TGTGCCAGTAGTATAGAAGGACAGCCTGGAAACACCATATATTTT. Translating it yields CASSIEGQPGNTIYF.

This clone was counted once. This chain uses TRBV28 with TRBJ1-5; D is unresolved. This CDR3 is built from 13 residues. Trimming stripped 6 bases from V and 6 bases from J, with 12 bases between. The germline CDR1 and CDR2 sequences are MDHEN and SYDVKM. The CDR3 here is CASSLRVGQPQHF. The CDR3 DNA sequence: TGTGCCAGCAGCCTGAGGGTGGGTCAGCCCCAGCATTTT.

This clone was found a few times. The V and J genes are TRBV6-5 and TRBJ1-6, with D possibly TRBD1 on 5 matching bases. Germline CDR1 reads MNHEY; CDR2 reads SVGAGI. The germline V and J ends were trimmed by 5 bases and 14 bases, with 16 bases remaining between them. This CDR3 region has 13 residues. The CDR3, as DNA: TGTGCCAGCAGTGTAAGGGGAGGCGTAGCCCTCCACTTT. This translates into CASSVRGGVALHF.

The chain couples TRBV11-3 to TRBJ2-2; TRBD1 matches at 7 bases. Losses at the gene ends were 3 bases for V and 6 bases for J; bases not matched to a gene: 10. Germline V gene sequence: CDR1 SGHNT, CDR2 YENEEA. The CDR3 spans 16 residues. As DNA, the CDR3 is TGTGCCAGCAGCTTGGGCCAAAGGGGGCGCGCCGGGGAGCTGTTTTTT. Its protein product is CASSLGQRGRAGELFF.